Listed below are T cell receptor beta chains from one sample, sequenced in a study of blood T cell repertoires in COVID-19. The table came from immunoSEQ multiplex PCR; TCRdb's copy has only in-frame clones and leaves some out. The sample holds fewer than 60,000 clones, around 85% seen once. The specimen sequenced was peripheral blood. The source of these receptors is a man aged 55-75 years with acute or convalescent COVID-19. Each CDR3 is given with its conserved first and last residue. A D gene is named only where the DNA matches it firmly. Where a row states a size, it is once, few, many or the class of an expanded clone; other rows omit it.

TRBJ1-2,-,TRBV12-3/TRBV12-4,-,CASSLGGVKGYTF,TGTGCCAGCAGCTTAGGAGGAGTAAAGGGCTACACCTTC
TRBJ2-5,-,TRBV24-1,-,CATSDSRTAQETQYF,TGTGCCACCAGTGATTCTAGGACTGCCCAAGAGACCCAGTACTTC
TRBJ2-1,-,TRBV9,-,CASSVGQRVGHEQFF,TGTGCCAGCAGCGTAGGGCAGCGGGTTGGGCATGAGCAGTTCTTC
TRBJ1-1,-,TRBV24-1,-,CATRASAGGGKAFF,TGTGCCACCCGGGCTAGCGCGGGGGGGGGTAAAGCTTTCTTT
TRBJ1-1,-,TRBV5-4,TRBD1,CASSPQGGITEAFF,TGTGCCAGCAGCCCACAGGGGGGGATCACTGAAGCTTTCTTT
TRBJ1-5,-,TRBV5-8,TRBD1,CASSWGRTGGLNQPQHF,TGTGCCAGCAGCTGGGGAAGGACAGGGGGCCTCAATCAGCCCCAGCATTTT
TRBJ2-7,-,TRBV19,TRBD1,CASSAWTGSSYEQYF,TGTGCCAGTAGTGCTTGGACAGGGAGCTCCTACGAGCAGTACTTC
TRBJ1-2,-,TRBV16,TRBD1,CASSQSEGARGYTF,TGTGCCAGCAGCCAATCGGAGGGGGCGCGTGGCTACACCTTC
TRBJ2-6,once,TRBV28,TRBD2,CASSFPSGSKSPGANVLTF,TGTGCCAGCAGTTTCCCTAGCGGGAGTAAAAGTCCTGGGGCCAACGTCCTGACTTTC
TRBJ1-3,-,TRBV28,-,CASSRLRSGNTIYF,TGTGCCAGCAGTCGGTTACGCTCTGGAAACACCATATATTTT
TRBJ1-4,-,TRBV28,TRBD1,CASSSAGTGNNEKLFF,TGTGCCAGCAGTTCTGCCGGGACAGGGAATAATGAAAAACTGTTTTTT
TRBJ2-5,few,TRBV7-6,-,CASSLIGRNGRRQTQYF,TGTGCCAGCAGCTTAATCGGTCGGAACGGAAGGAGACAGACCCAGTACTTC
TRBJ2-7,-,TRBV2,TRBD1,CATLQRQGFYEQYF,TGTGCCACCCTACAGCGACAGGGCTTTTACGAGCAGTACTTC
TRBJ2-6,-,TRBV30,-,CAWSVPHSGANVLTF,TGTGCCTGGAGTGTACCACACTCTGGGGCCAACGTCCTGACTTTC
TRBJ2-7,-,TRBV24-1,-,CATSDYSGEQYF,TGTGCCACCAGTGATTATTCCGGCGAGCAGTACTTC
TRBJ2-7,-,TRBV9,-,CASSVGAGSSYEQYF,TGTGCCAGCAGCGTAGGGGCAGGGTCATCCTACGAGCAGTACTTC
TRBJ1-5,-,TRBV2,TRBD1,CASSERGGFGPQHF,TGTGCCAGCAGTGAAAGAGGGGGCTTTGGGCCCCAGCATTTT
TRBJ2-7,-,TRBV18,-,CASSGGSAYEQYF,TGTGCCAGCTCAGGGGGGAGCGCCTACGAGCAGTACTTC
TRBJ2-7,-,TRBV27,-,CASSPTGAAYEQYF,TGTGCCAGCAGCCCGACAGGAGCTGCCTACGAGCAGTACTTC
TRBJ2-7,-,TRBV7-2,-,CASRGPGEQYF,TGTGCCAGCAGAGGGCCGGGGGAGCAGTACTTC
TRBJ2-5,-,TRBV7-3,TRBD1,CASSPGTGPGETQYF,TGTGCCAGCAGCCCCGGGACAGGGCCGGGTGAGACCCAGTACTTC
TRBJ1-1,-,TRBV11-2,-,CASRRTELGEAFF,TGTGCCAGCAGGCGCACTGAACTAGGGGAAGCTTTCTTT
TRBJ2-5,-,TRBV24-1,-,CATSDPNGDQETQYF,TGTGCCACCAGTGATCCAAACGGGGACCAAGAGACCCAGTACTTC
TRBJ1-1,-,TRBV30,-,CASTRGMNTEAFF,TGTGCCTCCACTCGGGGGATGAACACTGAAGCTTTCTTT
TRBJ1-2,-,TRBV3-1/TRBV3-2,-,CASSQQWTANYGYTF,TGTGCCAGCAGCCAACAATGGACAGCTAACTATGGCTACACCTTC
TRBJ2-1,-,TRBV3-1/TRBV3-2,-,CASSPSPAGPLDNEQFF,TGTGCCAGCAGCCCCTCCCCCGCGGGACCCCTTGACAATGAGCAGTTCTTC
TRBJ1-3,-,TRBV11-2,-,CASSPFRAGGNTIYF,TGTGCCAGCAGCCCCTTCAGGGCAGGGGGAAACACCATATATTTT
TRBJ2-1,-,TRBV6-2/TRBV6-3,-,CASSYGGYNEQFF,TGTGCCAGCAGTTACGGCGGTTACAATGAGCAGTTCTTC
TRBJ1-4,-,TRBV28,-,CASSPTPSNEKLFF,TGTGCCAGCAGCCCGACACCATCTAATGAAAAACTGTTTTTT
TRBJ2-1,-,TRBV27,TRBD2,CASSLSIFRQREGYNEQFF,TGTGCCAGCAGTTTATCGATCTTTCGTCAGCGGGAGGGTTACAATGAGCAGTTCTTC
TRBJ1-1,-,TRBV28,TRBD1,CASRRQGAMNTEAFF,TGTGCCAGTCGCCGACAGGGGGCAATGAACACTGAAGCTTTCTTT
TRBJ2-7,-,TRBV9,-,CASSVGPLVTYEQYF,TGTGCCAGCAGCGTAGGGCCTCTCGTAACCTACGAGCAGTACTTC
TRBJ1-6,-,TRBV28,-,CASSFIREGVSPLHF,TGTGCCAGCAGTTTTATCAGGGAAGGGGTTTCACCCCTCCACTTT
TRBJ2-1,-,TRBV13,TRBD1,CASSLEVRGPYNEQFF,TGTGCCAGCAGCTTAGAGGTGAGGGGGCCCTACAATGAGCAGTTCTTC
TRBJ2-7,-,TRBV11-2,TRBD2,CASSFGGTSGTYEQYF,TGTGCCAGCAGCTTTGGGGGGACTAGCGGTACCTACGAGCAGTACTTC
TRBJ1-1,-,TRBV3-1/TRBV3-2,-,CASSLFPNTEAFF,TGTGCCAGCAGCCTCTTCCCGAACACTGAAGCTTTCTTT
TRBJ2-7,few,TRBV28,-,CASSQLAGEQYF,TGTGCCAGCAGTCAACTAGCTGGGGAGCAGTACTTC